Below, one TCR beta chain is given with its context. This clonotype was counted at least ten times. Its cognate antigen has yet to be identified. No qualities accompany the bases; no much larger clone lies one base away. V drops 4 bases and J drops 5 bases, leaving 12 bases in between. The germline V gene specifies SGHTA as CDR1 and FQGNSA as CDR2. Counted from cysteine to phenylalanine, this CDR3 has 13 amino acids. The kept DNA is CDR3 alone, 39 bases in frame from the first base. Sequencing was performed on an Illumina NovaSeq 6000. TCRalpha and TCRbeta cDNA libraries were constructed by 5'RACE with constant-segment primers, with sample barcodes and unique molecular identifiers being introduced. Trizol reagent was used to extract RNA from every sample. Library amplification was performed in two PCR steps, and a second sample barcode and Illumina TruSeq adapters were introduced in the second step. Libraries were sequenced on an Illumina NovaSeq with 2 x 150 bp paired-end reads. Concerning the study's data processing: Demultiplexing of reads and collapsing into UMI-guided consensus sequences were performed with migec v1.2.7. With mixcr v2.1.11, UMI consensuses were aligned to TRA and TRB V and J templates and assembled into clonotypes. Expanded or contracted clonotypes were those called significant by both edgeR and NoisET, with noise models trained on biological replicates. For edgeR calls, a false discovery rate-adjusted p below 0.01 and a log2 fold-change threshold of 1 were applied. As an exploratory analysis of dynamics, max-normalized trajectories of the 1000 most abundant clonotypes were examined with PCA combined with hierarchical clustering. Separately sequenced CD4+ and CD8+ repertoires were used to assign the CD4 or CD8 phenotype of responding clones. Starting from the raw public reads, TCRdb applied fastp trimming at Q25, assembled clones with MiXCR and retained in-frame beta chains. Entries that share a CDR3 protein sequence are merged under the most common genes and DNA. The V and J calls were determined by TCRdb, not by the authors. The sample has roughly 600,000 distinct CDR3 sequences on record, 18% of them singletons. The top ten clones comprise around 12% of the sample.

This entry is derived from a study of T-cell memory formation after mild COVID-19 (dated by TCRdb to about 2021). Regarding the study in general: TCR sequence clusters from the two donors were found to be largely donor specific. T-cell clones expanding and contracting after mild COVID-19 in two donors were tracked by longitudinal TCRalpha and TCRbeta repertoire sequencing. The cohort was made up of two young adult volunteers, one female and one male, who were previously healthy.

Paper-wide results and their limitations: Only two mild cases were covered in the study, and larger cohorts including severe cases with pre-infection samples were considered necessary. From day 15 to 85, contracting clones showed balanced CD4/CD8 phenotypes, whereas a second wave of clones that expanded from day 15 to 37 leaned towards CD4+. Contracting CD4+ clones turned up mainly in the CM and EM memory subsets, whereas EMRA was where CD8+ clones were enriched. Some responding clones were found in pre-infection memory, which suggests that pre-existing cross-reactive memory T cells took part in the SARS-CoV-2 response. SARS-CoV-2 specificity was not confirmed for the second-wave clones peaking on day 37.

Ficoll-Paque density gradient centrifugation was the method used to isolate PBMCs. The sample was PBMCs or a T cell subset sorted from them (not recorded which). This TCR came from an adult woman who had mild COVID-19 (a few samples of this study predate the infection). The sample titles of this study are shuffled in the database, so cell type and time point are left out; the donor was told from shared clones. The V gene is TRBV7-2 and the J gene is TRBJ2-7, with TRBD1 as a weak D call on 5 bases. The CDR3 amino acid sequence is: CASSYSQGHEQYF. The DNA is as follows: TGTGCCAGCAGCTACAGCCAGGGCCACGAGCAGTACTTC.